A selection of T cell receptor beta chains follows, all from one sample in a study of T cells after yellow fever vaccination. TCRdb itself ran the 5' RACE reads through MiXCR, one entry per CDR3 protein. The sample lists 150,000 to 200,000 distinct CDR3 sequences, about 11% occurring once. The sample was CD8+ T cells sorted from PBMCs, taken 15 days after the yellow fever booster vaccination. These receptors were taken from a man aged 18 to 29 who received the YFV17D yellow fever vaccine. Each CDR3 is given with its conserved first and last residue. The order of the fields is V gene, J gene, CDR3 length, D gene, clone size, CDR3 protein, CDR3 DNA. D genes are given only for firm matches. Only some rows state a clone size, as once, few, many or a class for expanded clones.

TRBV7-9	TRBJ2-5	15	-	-	CASTSDRDTQETQYF	TGTGCCAGCACCTCGGACCGTGACACACAAGAGACCCAGTACTTC
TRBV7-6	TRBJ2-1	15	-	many	CASSSSQVLPHEQFF	TGTGCCAGCAGCTCGTCCCAGGTTTTGCCCCATGAGCAGTTCTTC
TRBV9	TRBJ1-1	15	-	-	CASSVGKGLDTEAFF	TGTGCCAGCAGCGTAGGTAAGGGCTTGGACACTGAAGCTTTCTTT
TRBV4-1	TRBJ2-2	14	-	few	CASRGTEVTGELFF	TGCGCCAGCAGAGGGACTGAGGTCACCGGGGAGCTGTTTTTT
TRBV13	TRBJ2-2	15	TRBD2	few	CASSLGLVDTGELFF	TGTGCCAGCAGCTTGGGACTAGTCGACACCGGGGAGCTGTTTTTT
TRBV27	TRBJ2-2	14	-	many	CASSLYSGPGELFF	TGTGCCAGCAGTTTATACTCGGGGCCCGGGGAGCTGTTTTTT
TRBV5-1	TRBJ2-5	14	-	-	CASSLGTNQETQYF	TGCGCCAGCAGCCTAGGGACAAACCAAGAGACCCAGTACTTC
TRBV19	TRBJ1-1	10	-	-	CVTLGSEAFF	TGTGTCACCCTGGGGAGTGAAGCTTTCTTT
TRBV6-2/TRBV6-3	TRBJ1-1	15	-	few	CASNPPSRGNTEAFF	TGTGCCAGCAACCCCCCTTCCCGGGGTAACACTGAAGCTTTCTTT
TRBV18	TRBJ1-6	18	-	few	CASSQKEQGVFYNSPLHF	TGTGCCAGCTCCCAAAAGGAACAGGGAGTATTCTATAATTCACCCCTCCACTTT
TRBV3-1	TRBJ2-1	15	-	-	CASSQDGAPYNEQFF	TGTGCCAGCAGCCAAGATGGTGCCCCCTACAATGAGCAGTTCTTC
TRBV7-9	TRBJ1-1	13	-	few	CASSASPPYEAFF	TGTGCCAGCAGCGCCTCCCCACCCTACGAAGCTTTCTTT